This T cell receptor (beta chain) was identified during a study of PD-1 blockade in classical Hodgkin lymphoma. Findings and limits, study-wide: TCR diversity in CD4+, not CD8+, cells rose significantly by C4D1.

With regard to this clone: Antigen unknown.

As to time point: cycle 4 day 1 (C4D1), after more than five weeks of nivolumab. Relapse after autologous stem cell transplantation occurred in every patient, and brentuximab vedotin exposure varied. CDR3 size: 14 residues. Germline V gives CDR1 SGHRS, CDR2 YFSETQ. Trimming took 3 bases from V and 2 from J, leaving 11 bases between them. Repertoires were generated with immunoSEQ multiplex PCR, while TCRdb's copy carries only in-frame clones and drops some. The repertoire has under 80,000 clones, roughly 87% of them found once; the top ten carry about 8%. The J gene is TRBJ2-5, the V gene TRBV5-1; D is undetermined. This specimen consisted of peripheral blood mononuclear cells (PBMCs), obtained before the fourth cycle of nivolumab. The clonotype was recovered from a human donor with classical Hodgkin lymphoma. The CDR3 sequence is CASSSGSVQETQYF. The CDR3 nucleotides are TGCGCCAGCAGCTCCGGCAGTGTACAAGAGACCCAGTACTTC.